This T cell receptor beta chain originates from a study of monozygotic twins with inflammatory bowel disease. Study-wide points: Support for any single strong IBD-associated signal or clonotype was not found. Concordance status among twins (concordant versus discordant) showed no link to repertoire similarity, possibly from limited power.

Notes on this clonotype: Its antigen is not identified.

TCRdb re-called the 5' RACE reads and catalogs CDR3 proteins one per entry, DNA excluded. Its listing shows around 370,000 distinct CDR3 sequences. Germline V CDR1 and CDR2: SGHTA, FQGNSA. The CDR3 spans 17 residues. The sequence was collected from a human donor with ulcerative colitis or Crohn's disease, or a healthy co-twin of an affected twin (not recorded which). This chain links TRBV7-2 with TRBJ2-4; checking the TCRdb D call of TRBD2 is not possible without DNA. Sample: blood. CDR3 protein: CASSLGAGGFGKNIQYF.